This entry describes one TCR beta chain. PCR was performed using 60 Vbeta and 13 Jbeta primers. Here immunoSEQ multiplex PCR was the method, and the copy in TCRdb shows in-frame clones only, minus some. The sample holds 160,000 or so clones, 70% to 80% seen once. The record originates from a study of cytomegalovirus exposure and HLA in healthy donors. Trimming cost V 0 bases and J 2 bases, with 11 bases left between them. The CDR3 runs to 16 residues. CDR1 and CDR2 (germline): PRHDT, FYEKMQ (reference sequence). This TCR was recovered from a woman aged 40 to 55 in good health and CMV-seronegative. The sequenced sample was PBMCs. The J gene is TRBJ2-1, the V gene TRBV13; D might be TRBD1 (6 bases). The DNA of the CDR3 is TGTGCCAGCAGCTTAGGTGGGCAGGGGCCCTACAATGAGCAGTTCTTC. This codes for CASSLGGQGPYNEQFF.